The next 26 T cell receptor beta chains were all read from a single sample in a study of T cell responses to AZD1222 COVID-19 vaccine. Sequenced by immunoSEQ multiplex PCR; TCRdb stores in-frame clones only, minus some. This repertoire shows around 88,000 clones, 88% found once; its top ten account for about 6%. Sequencing used peripheral blood, obtained on day 0 of AZD1222 vaccination. These TCRs come from an adult in good health.

The chain combines TRBV29-1 with TRBJ1-5, with 10 nucleotides matching TRBD1. V dropped 0 bases and J dropped 0; count of bases not matched to a gene: 11. The germline V gene has CDR1 SQVTM and CDR2 ANQGSEA. The CDR3 contains 19 residues. The CDR3 loop is CSVEDRRDRGLHSNQPQHF. In DNA, the CDR3 is TGCAGCGTTGAAGATCGCCGGGACAGGGGACTCCATAGCAATCAGCCCCAGCATTTT.

V usage is TRBV5-4 and J usage is TRBJ2-1; 8 bases agree with TRBD2. Germline V gene sequence: CDR1 SGHNT, CDR2 YYREEE (reference sequence). Losses at the gene ends were 0 bases for V and 6 bases for J; bases not matched to a gene: 8. CDR3 length equals 16 residues. The CDR3 coding sequence is TGTGCCAGCAGCTTGGTAACGGGAGGGCCCGGCAATGAGCAGTTCTTC. It encodes CASSLVTGGPGNEQFF.

The chain joins TRBV5-1 to TRBJ1-3; TRBD1 is a possible D gene (6 bases). CDR3 length equals 17 residues. Germline CDR1 SGHRS, CDR2 YFSETQ. V gave up 4 bases and J gave up 1 base, with 18 bases separating them. The CDR3 spells CASSPNPQGKSGNTIYF. The CDR3 coding sequence is TGCGCCAGCAGCCCCAACCCCCAGGGGAAATCTGGAAACACCATATATTTT.

This clone was detected only a few times. The chain has TRBV6-2 or TRBV6-3 and TRBJ2-5, with D hard to call. This CDR3 is 13 amino acids long. V dropped 4 bases and J dropped 3 bases, with 9 bases sitting between them. Per germline, CDR1 MNHEY and CDR2 SVGEGT. CDR3 DNA: TGTGCCAGCAGTTTAGGGCCGAAAGAGACCCAGTACTTC. Protein sequence: CASSLGPKETQYF.

V usage is TRBV4-2 and J usage is TRBJ1-3, with D tentatively TRBD1 (5 bases). The CDR3 has 15 amino acids. Germline CDR1 reads LGHNA; CDR2 reads YNFKEQ. Trimming cost V 4 bases and J 0 bases, with 10 bases left between them. CDR3 protein: CASSPRGGSGNTIYF. The CDR3 DNA reads TGTGCCAGCAGCCCTCGTGGGGGCTCTGGAAACACCATATATTTT.

This chain connects TRBV3-1 (or the pseudogene TRBV3-2) to TRBJ1-2, with 9 nucleotides matching TRBD1. Germline V gene lookup returns CDR1 LGHDT and CDR2 YNNKEL (reference sequence). CDR3 size: 14 residues. The V and J ends lost 4 bases and 5 bases, in that order; junction bases with no gene match: 5. CDR3 nucleotide sequence: TGTGCCAGCAGCCCGGCGGGACAGGGTTATGGCTACACCTTC. Residues: CASSPAGQGYGYTF.

The chain has TRBV19 and TRBJ1-5, with 7 bases lining up with TRBD1. Germline V lookup: CDR1 LNHDA, CDR2 SQIVND (reference sequence). J was trimmed by 7 bases and V by 3 bases; bases with no gene match: 12. The CDR3 contains 16 residues. DNA of the CDR3: TGTGCCAGTAGTATGGCGACAGGGATGGTAACACAGCCCCAGCATTTT. This translates into CASSMATGMVTQPQHF.

The chain uses TRBV5-1 and TRBJ2-3; TRBD2 matches 8 bases. V lost 0 bases and J lost 0; bases outside the gene matches: 0. This CDR3 contains 15 residues. Germline V CDR1 and CDR2: SGHRS, YFSETQ. CDR3 sequence: CASSLASGSTDTQYF. The CDR3 DNA follows: TGCGCCAGCAGCTTGGCTAGCGGGAGCACAGATACGCAGTATTTT. The whole variable domain, filled in from reference TRBV5-1 and TRBJ2-3, reads KAGVTQTPRYLIKTRGQQVTLSCSPISGHRSVSWYQQTPGQGLQFLFEYFSETQRNKGNFPGRFSGRQFSNSRSEMNVSTLELGDSALYLCASSLASGSTDTQYFGPGTRLTVL.

The rearrangement uses TRBV5-1 and TRBJ2-1; TRBD2 matches 7 bases. There are 18 residues in the CDR3. The germline V gene encodes CDR1 SGHRS and CDR2 YFSETQ. After removal of 1 base from V and 0 bases from J, the junction contained 10 bases not matched to a gene. This chain's CDR3 is CASSLYPAREVSYNEQFF. The CDR3 bases are TGCGCCAGCAGCTTGTATCCAGCACGGGAGGTCTCCTACAATGAGCAGTTCTTC.

The chain joins TRBV29-1 to TRBJ2-7; 8 nucleotides align to TRBD2. V trimming: 6 bases; J trimming: 1 base; junction bases outside the gene matches: 11. The length of the CDR3 is 15 residues. Germline assignment: CDR1 SQVTM and CDR2 ANQGSEA. The CDR3 spells CSVRGGASGSYEQYF. The CDR3 nucleotides are TGCAGCGTCCGGGGGGGGGCTAGCGGATCCTACGAGCAGTACTTC.

CDR3 DNA sequence: TGTGCCACCAGTGACGCCAGGGGGCTTGGAAACACCATATATTTT. Its protein is CATSDARGLGNTIYF. The rearrangement uses TRBV24-1 and TRBJ1-3; TRBD1 matches 8 bases. V dropped 4 bases and J dropped 3; count of bases not matched to a gene: 4. CDR1 is KGHDR and CDR2 is SFDVKD in the germline V gene. The CDR3 length is 15 residues.

The V and J genes are TRBV5-4 and TRBJ1-2; a weak D match, TRBD1 (6 bases). Germline CDR1 is SGHNT and CDR2 is YYREEE (reference sequence). The ends were cut back, 2 bases at V and 0 bases at J, with 17 bases in the middle. The CDR3 covers 17 residues. The CDR3 sequence is CASSFPNRQATNYGYTF. The CDR3 bases are TGTGCCAGCAGCTTCCCCAACCGACAGGCCACTAACTATGGCTACACCTTC.

The chain is built from TRBV12-3 or TRBV12-4 and TRBJ2-3, with TRBD1 matching over 7 bases. The CDR3 is 13 amino acids. The J segment lost 5 bases and the V segment lost 4 bases, leaving 3 bases of the junction unmatched. For the CDR3, the DNA is TGTGCCAGCAGTTGGCGACAGGGAGATACGCAGTATTTT. Translation: CASSWRQGDTQYF.

This rearrangement joins TRBV28 to TRBJ1-2; the D gene is possibly TRBD1 (6 bases). This CDR3 is built from 14 residues. Germline V lookup: CDR1 MDHEN, CDR2 SYDVKM. V lost 3 bases to trimming and J lost 3 bases, with 11 bases between them. For the CDR3, the DNA is TGTGCCAGCAGTTTGAACAGGGTCGACTATGGCTACACCTTC. Translating gives CASSLNRVDYGYTF.

This chain joins TRBV27 and TRBJ1-4; TRBD1 might be the D (6 bases). Trimming cost V 3 bases and J 5 bases, with 16 bases left between them. The CDR3 has 16 amino acids. Germline V CDR1 and CDR2: MNHEY, SMNVEV (reference sequence). CDR3 bases: TGTGCCAGCAGTTTGAAACCAGGGGTGGGGAATGAAAAACTGTTTTTT. Residues: CASSLKPGVGNEKLFF.

The rearrangement joins TRBV6-1 to TRBJ1-5; D perhaps matches TRBD1 (5 bases). Trimming took off 2 bases at V and 2 bases at J, with 13 bases between the two ends. The CDR3 covers 16 residues. CDR1 is MNHNS and CDR2 is SASEGT in the germline V gene. This chain's CDR3 is CASSELRGVGNQPQHF. For the CDR3, the DNA is TGTGCCAGCAGTGAACTACGAGGGGTTGGCAATCAGCCCCAGCATTTT.

This chain links TRBV2 with TRBJ1-5; D uncertain. This CDR3 comprises 13 residues. Per the germline V gene, CDR1 is SNHLY and CDR2 is FYNNEI. V was clipped by 6 bases and J by 4 bases, with 10 bases between them. CDR3 bases: TGTGCCAGCAGCATACGGGAGAATCAGCCCCAGCATTTT. Amino acid sequence: CASSIRENQPQHF.

V gene TRBV2 combines with J gene TRBJ1-2; weak D call: TRBD1 (5 bases). Germline loops: CDR1 SNHLY, CDR2 FYNNEI. The CDR3 sequence is 13 residues long. V was shortened by 8 bases and J by 0 bases, with 10 bases between the two germline ends. CDR3 sequence reads: CASAEGPNYGYTF. CDR3 nucleotide sequence: TGTGCCAGCGCCGAGGGGCCTAACTATGGCTACACCTTC.

V gene TRBV28 combines with J gene TRBJ1-1, with 9 bases fitting TRBD1. Germline trimming cut 4 bases from V and 4 bases from J; bases unmatched to any gene: 4. This CDR3 spans 14 amino acids. CDR1 MDHEN and CDR2 SYDVKM come from the germline V gene. CDR3 nucleotide sequence: TGTGCCAGCAGTTCACAGGGGGCTGGCACTGAAGCTTTCTTT. As protein: CASSSQGAGTEAFF.

The DNA for the CDR3 is TGCACCAGCAGCCGGCTCAGCATAGCGGGTGACAATGAGCAGTTCTTC. It translates to CTSSRLSIAGDNEQFF. The chain links TRBV1 to TRBJ2-1; the table calls TRBD2, which could not be checked here. TRBV1 is deemed a pseudogene. There are 16 residues in the CDR3.

The chain employs TRBV28 and TRBJ1-1; a possible D gene is TRBD1 (6 bases). Deletions cut 7 bases from V and 3 bases from J, with 9 bases between. CDR3 length: 12 amino acids. Germline CDR1 MDHEN, CDR2 SYDVKM. CDR3 region: CASKGGYTEAFF. CDR3 nucleotides: TGTGCCAGCAAGGGGGGCTACACTGAAGCTTTCTTT.

The chain is built from TRBV7-8 and TRBJ1-6, with 8 bases fitting TRBD1. This CDR3 is built from 15 residues. Germline V lookup: CDR1 SGHVS, CDR2 FQNEAQ. With V trimmed by 5 bases and J by 7 bases, 7 bases remained unmatched. CDR3 sequence (DNA): TGTGCCAGCAGCCAGACAGGGGACCAGAATTCACCCCTCCACTTT. Translating gives CASSQTGDQNSPLHF.

This clone was detected once. This chain joins TRBV28 and TRBJ1-1; the D gene is possibly TRBD1 (5 bases). V was cut by 6 bases and J by 1 base, with 15 bases left in between. From germline, CDR1 is MDHEN and CDR2 SYDVKM. The CDR3 extends over 15 amino acids. DNA of the CDR3: TGTGCCAGCAGGTTCCCCTCTGGGGGGAACACTGAAGCTTTCTTT. Residues: CASRFPSGGNTEAFF. The full variable domain, completed using reference TRBV28 and TRBJ1-1, is DVKVTQSSRYLVKRTGEKVFLECVQDMDHENMFWYRQDPGLGLRLIYFSYDVKMKEKGDIPEGYSVSREKKERFSLILESASTNQTSMYLCASRFPSGGNTEAFFGQGTRLTVV.

The chain recombines TRBV28 with TRBJ1-1; D remains ambiguous. Germline values: CDR1 MDHEN, CDR2 SYDVKM. The CDR3 runs to 12 residues. V lost 3 bases to trimming and J lost 0 bases, with 2 bases between them. CDR3 nucleotides: TGTGCCAGCAGTTTTTTGAACACTGAAGCTTTCTTT. It encodes CASSFLNTEAFF.

The chain recombines TRBV4-1 with TRBJ1-2; D may be TRBD1 (5 bases). The CDR3 is 15 amino acids. With 2 bases removed from V and 5 bases from J, the gap between germline ends came to 15 bases. CDR1 is MGHRA, CDR2 YSYEKL, per germline. CDR3 loop: CASSQSNLPGYGYTF. The CDR3 DNA reads TGCGCCAGCAGCCAATCCAATCTCCCAGGGTATGGCTACACCTTC.

The rearrangement joins TRBV28 to TRBJ2-1; 11 bases are shared with TRBD2. Losses at the gene ends were 6 bases for V and 2 bases for J; bases not matched to a gene: 12. From germline, CDR1 is MDHEN and CDR2 SYDVKM. The CDR3 sequence is 18 residues long. In nucleotides, the CDR3 is TGTGCCAGCAGCCCCCTCATAGGACTAGCGGGCCCCTACAATGAGCAGTTCTTC. This codes for CASSPLIGLAGPYNEQFF.